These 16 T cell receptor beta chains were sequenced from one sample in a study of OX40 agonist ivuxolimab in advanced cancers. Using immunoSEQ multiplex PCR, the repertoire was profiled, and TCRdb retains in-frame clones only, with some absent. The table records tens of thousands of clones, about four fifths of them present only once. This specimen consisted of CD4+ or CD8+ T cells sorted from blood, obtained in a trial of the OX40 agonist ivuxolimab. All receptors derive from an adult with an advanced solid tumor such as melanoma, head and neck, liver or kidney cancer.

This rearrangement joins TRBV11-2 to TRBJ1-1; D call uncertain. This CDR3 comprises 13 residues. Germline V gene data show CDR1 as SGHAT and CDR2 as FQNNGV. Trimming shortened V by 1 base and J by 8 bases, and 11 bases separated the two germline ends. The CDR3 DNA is TGTGCCAGCAGCTTAGTAGGAGGTAGGGAAGCTTTCTTT. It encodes CASSLVGGREAFF.

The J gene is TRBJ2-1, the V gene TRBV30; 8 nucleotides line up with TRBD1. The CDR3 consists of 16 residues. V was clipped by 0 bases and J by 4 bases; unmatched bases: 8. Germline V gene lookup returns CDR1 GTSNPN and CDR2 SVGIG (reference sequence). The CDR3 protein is CAWSVQGGTQYNEQFF. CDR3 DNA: TGTGCCTGGAGTGTACAGGGGGGAACCCAGTACAATGAGCAGTTCTTC.

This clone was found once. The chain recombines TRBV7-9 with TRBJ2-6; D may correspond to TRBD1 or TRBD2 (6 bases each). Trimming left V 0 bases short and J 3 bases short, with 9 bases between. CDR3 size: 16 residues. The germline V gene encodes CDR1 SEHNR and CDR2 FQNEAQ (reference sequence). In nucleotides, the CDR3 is TGTGCCAGCAGCTTAGCGGGGGGCCGTGGGGCCAACGTCCTGACTTTC. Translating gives CASSLAGGRGANVLTF.

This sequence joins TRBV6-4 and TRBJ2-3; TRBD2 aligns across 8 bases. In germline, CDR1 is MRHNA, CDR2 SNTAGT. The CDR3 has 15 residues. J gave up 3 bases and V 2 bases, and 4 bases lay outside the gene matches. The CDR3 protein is CASSDVGGGTDTQYF. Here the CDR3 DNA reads TGTGCCAGCAGTGACGTCGGCGGGGGGACAGATACGCAGTATTTT.

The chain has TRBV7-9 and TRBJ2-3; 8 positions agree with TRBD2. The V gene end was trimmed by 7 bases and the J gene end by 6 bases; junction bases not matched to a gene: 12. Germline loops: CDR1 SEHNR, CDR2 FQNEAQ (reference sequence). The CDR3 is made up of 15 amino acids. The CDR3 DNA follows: TGTGCCAGCACCGGGGGGGGACTTCCGAGCGATACGCAGTATTTT. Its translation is CASTGGGLPSDTQYF.

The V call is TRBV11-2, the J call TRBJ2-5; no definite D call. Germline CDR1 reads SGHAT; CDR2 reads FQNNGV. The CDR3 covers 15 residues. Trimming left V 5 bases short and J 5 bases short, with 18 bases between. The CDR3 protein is CASSTPLDSYETQYF. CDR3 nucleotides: TGTGCCAGCAGCACCCCCCTCGATAGTTATGAGACCCAGTACTTC.

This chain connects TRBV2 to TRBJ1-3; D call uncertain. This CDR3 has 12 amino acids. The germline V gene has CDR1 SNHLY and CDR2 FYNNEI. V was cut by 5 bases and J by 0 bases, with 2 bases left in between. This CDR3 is CASSRSGNTIYF. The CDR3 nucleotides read TGTGCCAGCAGTCGCTCTGGAAACACCATATATTTT.

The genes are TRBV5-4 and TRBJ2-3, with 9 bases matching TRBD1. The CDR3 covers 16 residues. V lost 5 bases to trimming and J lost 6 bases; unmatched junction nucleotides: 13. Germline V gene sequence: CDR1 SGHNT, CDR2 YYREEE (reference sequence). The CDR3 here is CASSLTTGGGIDTQYF. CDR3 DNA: TGTGCCAGCAGTCTGACAACAGGGGGCGGGATTGATACGCAGTATTTT.

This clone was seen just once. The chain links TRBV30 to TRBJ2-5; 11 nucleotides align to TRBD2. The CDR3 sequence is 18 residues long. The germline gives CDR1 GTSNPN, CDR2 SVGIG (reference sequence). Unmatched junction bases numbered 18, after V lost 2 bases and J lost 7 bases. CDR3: CAWSRRGLAAGVESTQYF. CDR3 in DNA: TGTGCCTGGAGTCGACGGGGACTAGCGGCGGGGGTGGAGTCGACCCAGTACTTC.

CDR3 in DNA: TGTGCCAGTAGTATGGGGGCAGGGCCGATTCCTCAGCCCCAGCATTTT. Amino acid sequence: CASSMGAGPIPQPQHF. The chain uses TRBV19 and TRBJ1-5, with TRBD1 as a possible D gene (6 bases). Germline CDR1 reads LNHDA; CDR2 reads SQIVND (reference sequence). The length of the CDR3 is 16 residues. Trimming stripped 3 bases from V and 6 bases from J, with 18 bases between.

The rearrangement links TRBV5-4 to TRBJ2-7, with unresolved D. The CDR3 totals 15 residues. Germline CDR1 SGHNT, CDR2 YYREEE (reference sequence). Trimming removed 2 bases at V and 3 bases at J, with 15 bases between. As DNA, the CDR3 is TGTGCCAGCAGCTTCGGTGGAATGGGTCTCTACGAGCAGTACTTC. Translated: CASSFGGMGLYEQYF.

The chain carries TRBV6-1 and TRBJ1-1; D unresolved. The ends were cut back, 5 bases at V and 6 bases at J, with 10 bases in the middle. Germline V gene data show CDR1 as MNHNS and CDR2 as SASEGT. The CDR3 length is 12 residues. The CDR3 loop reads CASSSRLAEAFF. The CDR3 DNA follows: TGTGCCAGCAGTTCCCGGTTAGCTGAAGCTTTCTTT.

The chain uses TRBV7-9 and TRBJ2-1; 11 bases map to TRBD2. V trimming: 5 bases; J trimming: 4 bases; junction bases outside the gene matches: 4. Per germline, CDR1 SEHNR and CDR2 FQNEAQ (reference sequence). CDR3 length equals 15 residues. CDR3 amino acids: CASSPTSGAYNEQFF. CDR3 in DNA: TGTGCCAGCAGCCCGACTAGCGGGGCTTACAATGAGCAGTTCTTC.

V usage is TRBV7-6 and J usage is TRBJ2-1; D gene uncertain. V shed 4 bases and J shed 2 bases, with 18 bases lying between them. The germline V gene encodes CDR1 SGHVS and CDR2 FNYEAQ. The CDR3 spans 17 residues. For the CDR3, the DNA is TGTGCCAGCAGCTCGCGGTCAAGGGCTGCAGCCTACAATGAGCAGTTCTTC. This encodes CASSSRSRAAAYNEQFF.

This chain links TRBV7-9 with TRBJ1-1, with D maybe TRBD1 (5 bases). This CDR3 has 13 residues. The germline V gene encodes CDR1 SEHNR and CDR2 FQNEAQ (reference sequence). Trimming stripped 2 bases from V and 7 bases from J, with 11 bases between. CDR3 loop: CASSLKGQGEAFF. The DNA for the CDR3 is TGTGCCAGCAGCTTAAAGGGTCAGGGTGAAGCTTTCTTT.

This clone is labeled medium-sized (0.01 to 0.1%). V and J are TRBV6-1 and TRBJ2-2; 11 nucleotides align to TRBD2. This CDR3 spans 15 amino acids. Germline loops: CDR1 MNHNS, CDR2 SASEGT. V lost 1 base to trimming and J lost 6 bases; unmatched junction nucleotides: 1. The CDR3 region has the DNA TGTGCCAGCAGTGAAGTACTAGCGGGGGCCGGGGAGCTGTTTTTT. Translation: CASSEVLAGAGELFF.